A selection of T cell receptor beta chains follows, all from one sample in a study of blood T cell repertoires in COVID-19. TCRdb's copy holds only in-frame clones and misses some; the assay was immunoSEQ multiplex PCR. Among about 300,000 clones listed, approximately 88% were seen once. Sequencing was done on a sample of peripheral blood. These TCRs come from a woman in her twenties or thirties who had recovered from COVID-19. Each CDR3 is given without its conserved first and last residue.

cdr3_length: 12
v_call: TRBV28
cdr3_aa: ASSLWSSGNTIY

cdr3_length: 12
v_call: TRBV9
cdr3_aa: ASTRPGGTGELF

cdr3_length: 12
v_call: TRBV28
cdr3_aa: ASSLGQSQETQY

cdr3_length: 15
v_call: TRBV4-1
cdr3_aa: ASSGHTGVSNTGELF

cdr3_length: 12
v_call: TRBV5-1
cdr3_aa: ASTRQGGNTEAF

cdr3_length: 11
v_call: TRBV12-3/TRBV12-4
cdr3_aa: ASSGTGNQPQH

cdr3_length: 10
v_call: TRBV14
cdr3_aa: ASSRDSGKLF

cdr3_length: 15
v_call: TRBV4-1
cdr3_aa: ASSQDLATLGPYGYT

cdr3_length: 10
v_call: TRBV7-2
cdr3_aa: ASSLVSVELF

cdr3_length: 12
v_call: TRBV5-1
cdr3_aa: ASSSDPGYQPQH

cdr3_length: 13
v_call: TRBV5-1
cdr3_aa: ASSIDGYSGNTIY

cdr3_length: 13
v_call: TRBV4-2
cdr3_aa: ASSQVSGAQETQY

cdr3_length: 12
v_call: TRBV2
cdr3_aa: ATQMGTVQETQY

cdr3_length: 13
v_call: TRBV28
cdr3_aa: ASSLAGRGKETQY

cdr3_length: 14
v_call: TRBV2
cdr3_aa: ASRSISGQMLYGYT

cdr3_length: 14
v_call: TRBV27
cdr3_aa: ASSLAVSGGNSPLH

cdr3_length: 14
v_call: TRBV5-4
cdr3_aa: ASSLGQGYGTYGYT

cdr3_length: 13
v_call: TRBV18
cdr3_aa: ASSPRAGTEETQY

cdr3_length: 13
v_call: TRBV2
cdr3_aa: ASSGGGLSQETQY

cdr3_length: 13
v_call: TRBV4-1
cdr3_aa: ASSQDRGSGTEAF

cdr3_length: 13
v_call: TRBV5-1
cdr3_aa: ASSSPREGNTEAF

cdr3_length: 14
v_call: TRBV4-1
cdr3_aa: ASSQEKSWQNEKLF

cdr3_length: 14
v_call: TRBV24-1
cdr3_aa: ATSEPSYGQYNEQF

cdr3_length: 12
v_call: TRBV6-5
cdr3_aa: ASSRRTAQETQY

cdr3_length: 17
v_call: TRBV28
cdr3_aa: ASSPTRTSGGALQETQY

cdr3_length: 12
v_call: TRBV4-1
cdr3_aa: ASSQFPGQNEQF